Listed below are T cell receptor beta chains from one sample, sequenced in a study of blood T cell repertoires in COVID-19. Measured with immunoSEQ multiplex PCR; TCRdb has only the in-frame clones, and not every one. The table shows about 130,000 clones, with 65% to 85% occurring only once. Material for sequencing was peripheral blood. The source is a man between 65 and 80 years old with acute or convalescent COVID-19. Each CDR3 is given with its conserved first and last residue. A D gene is named only where the DNA matches it firmly. Not every row has a clone size; where given, it reads once, few, many or a size class.

clone_size,j_call,v_call,d_call,cdr3_length,cdr3_aa,cdr3_nt
-,TRBJ2-1,TRBV6-5,TRBD2,15,CASKPLAGAYNEQFF,TGTGCCAGCAAGCCACTAGCGGGGGCCTACAATGAGCAGTTCTTC
-,TRBJ1-5,TRBV4-2,TRBD1,16,CASSQVGQGARQPQHF,TGTGCCAGCAGCCAGGTGGGACAGGGTGCGCGCCAGCCCCAGCATTTT
-,TRBJ2-7,TRBV28,-,12,CASSLYSREQYF,TGTGCCAGCAGTTTATACAGTCGGGAGCAGTACTTC
-,TRBJ1-3,TRBV2,-,16,CASSSVARASGNTIYF,TGTGCCAGCAGTAGCGTAGCCAGGGCCTCTGGAAACACCATATATTTT
-,TRBJ2-4,TRBV5-6,-,16,CASSLDRAEAKNIQYF,TGTGCCAGCAGCTTGGACAGGGCCGAAGCCAAAAACATTCAGTACTTC
-,TRBJ1-1,TRBV3-1/TRBV3-2,TRBD1,15,CASSQRGQGVPEAFF,TGTGCCAGCAGCCAACGGGGACAGGGGGTCCCTGAAGCTTTCTTT
-,TRBJ2-1,TRBV5-1,TRBD2,13,CATSAGGYNEQFF,TGCGCCACCTCAGCGGGGGGGTACAATGAGCAGTTCTTC
-,TRBJ2-7,TRBV6-6,-,16,CASSKTQGAISYEQYF,TGTGCCAGCAGCAAAACACAAGGGGCGATTTCCTACGAGCAGTACTTC
-,TRBJ1-5,TRBV30,-,14,CAWSVSNSNQPQHF,TGTGCCTGGAGTGTGTCCAATAGCAATCAGCCCCAGCATTTT
-,TRBJ1-1,TRBV28,TRBD1,17,CASSEMRGLGVNTEAFF,TGTGCCAGCAGTGAAATGAGGGGGCTCGGGGTGAACACTGAAGCTTTCTTT
-,TRBJ1-1,TRBV2,TRBD1,17,CASSGRSSGQGAPEAFF,TGTGCCAGCAGTGGCCGTTCGTCGGGACAGGGGGCCCCTGAAGCTTTCTTT
-,TRBJ1-6,TRBV5-5,-,14,CASSLEAGLAPLHF,TGTGCCAGCAGCTTGGAGGCAGGGCTGGCACCCCTCCACTTT
-,TRBJ2-5,TRBV6-1,-,12,CASSEDESTQYF,TGTGCCAGCAGTGAAGACGAGAGCACCCAGTACTTC
-,TRBJ1-1,TRBV2,-,14,CASSEILVSPEAFF,TGTGCCAGCAGCGAAATACTGGTGAGCCCTGAAGCTTTCTTT
few,TRBJ1-6,TRBV5-1,-,14,CASSLDGDNSPLHF,TGCGCCAGCAGCTTGGACGGGGATAATTCACCCCTCCACTTT
-,TRBJ1-1,TRBV29-1,-,10,CSGGGSQAFF,TGCAGCGGGGGAGGGAGCCAAGCTTTCTTT
once,TRBJ1-6,TRBV6-1,-,17,CASSKDPDSAYDSPLHF,TGTGCCAGCAGTAAAGACCCTGACAGCGCCTATGATTCACCCCTCCACTTT
-,TRBJ2-1,TRBV7-3,TRBD1,16,CASSLNRDRFYNEQFF,TGTGCCAGCAGCTTAAATCGGGACAGATTCTACAATGAGCAGTTCTTC
-,TRBJ1-1,TRBV28,-,16,CASSPYPGRGNTEAFF,TGTGCCAGCAGCCCCTACCCGGGGAGGGGGAACACTGAAGCTTTCTTT
-,TRBJ2-4,TRBV5-1,TRBD2,16,CASSSGTSAAKNIQYF,TGCGCCAGCAGCTCTGGGACTAGCGCAGCCAAAAACATTCAGTACTTC
-,TRBJ1-1,TRBV14,-,14,CASSQVQGYTEAFF,TGTGCCAGCAGCCAAGTACAGGGTTACACTGAAGCTTTCTTT
-,TRBJ2-3,TRBV6-5,TRBD2,15,CASTNGGGSTDTQYF,TGTGCCAGCACCAACGGGGGGGGGTCCACAGATACGCAGTATTTT
-,TRBJ2-1,TRBV7-9,TRBD1,17,CASSTTRGLSSYNEQFF,TGTGCCAGCAGCACAACCAGGGGGCTTAGCTCCTACAATGAGCAGTTCTTC
-,TRBJ2-7,TRBV21-1,-,15,CASSKTTGGFYEQYF,TGTGCCAGCAGCAAAACAACAGGGGGCTTCTACGAGCAGTACTTC
-,TRBJ1-5,TRBV6-1,-,13,CASSESSYQPQHF,TGTGCCAGCAGTGAATCGAGTTATCAGCCCCAGCATTTT
many,TRBJ2-2,TRBV27,TRBD2,15,CASSSSGGAFGELFF,TGTGCCAGCAGTTCTAGCGGGGGGGCTTTCGGGGAGCTGTTTTTT
-,TRBJ2-1,TRBV3-1/TRBV3-2,TRBD2,14,CASSQERGGNEQFF,TGTGCCAGCAGCCAAGAGCGGGGGGGTAATGAGCAGTTCTTC
-,TRBJ1-3,TRBV6-4,TRBD1,13,CASSAQEGATIYF,TGTGCCAGCAGTGCACAGGAGGGGGCCACCATATATTTT
-,TRBJ1-3,TRBV5-1,TRBD1,17,CASSSGTGGRGGNTIYF,TGCGCCAGCAGCTCGGGGACAGGGGGCAGAGGTGGAAACACCATATATTTT
-,TRBJ1-1,TRBV5-6,-,13,CASSPGHATEAFF,TGTGCCAGCAGTCCAGGACACGCCACTGAAGCTTTCTTT
-,TRBJ1-5,TRBV2,-,15,CASTEDRVGSQPQHF,TGTGCCAGCACCGAAGATCGGGTCGGGAGTCAGCCCCAGCATTTT
few,TRBJ1-2,TRBV3-1/TRBV3-2,TRBD1,15,CASSQNDREIYGYTF,TGTGCCAGCAGCCAAAATGACAGGGAGATCTATGGCTACACCTTC